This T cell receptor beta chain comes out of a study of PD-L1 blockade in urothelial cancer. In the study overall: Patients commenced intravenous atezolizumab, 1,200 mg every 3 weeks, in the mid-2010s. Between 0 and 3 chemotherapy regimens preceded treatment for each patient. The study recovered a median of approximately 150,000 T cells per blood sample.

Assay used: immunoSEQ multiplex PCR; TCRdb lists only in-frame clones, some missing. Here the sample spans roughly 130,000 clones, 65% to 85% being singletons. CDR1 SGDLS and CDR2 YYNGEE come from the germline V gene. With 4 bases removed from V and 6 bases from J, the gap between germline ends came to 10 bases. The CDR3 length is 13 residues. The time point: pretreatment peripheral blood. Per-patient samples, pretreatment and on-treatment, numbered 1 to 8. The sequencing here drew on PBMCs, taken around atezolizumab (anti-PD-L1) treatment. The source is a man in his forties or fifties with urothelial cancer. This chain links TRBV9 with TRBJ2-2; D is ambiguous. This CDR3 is CASSPSPAGELFF. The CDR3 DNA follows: TGTGCCAGCAGCCCTAGTCCGGCCGGGGAGCTGTTTTTT. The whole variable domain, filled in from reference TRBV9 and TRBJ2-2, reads DSGVTQTPKHLITATGQRVTLRCSPRSGDLSVYWYQQSLDQGLQFLIQYYNGEERAKGNILERFSAQQFPDLHSELNLSSLELGDSALYFCASSPSPAGELFFGEGSRLTVL.